The rows below give T cell receptor beta chains drawn from one sample of a study of blood T cells in healthy people across ages. A single record per CDR3 protein comes from TCRdb applying MiXCR to the 5' RACE reads. The table shows 1 million or so distinct CDR3 sequences, with more than 35% occurring only once. The source material was blood. The origin of the receptors is a woman aged 55-70 years in good health. The CDR3 runs from the conserved cysteine through the conserved F or W. Fields, in order: D gene, J gene, clone size, V gene, CDR3 protein, CDR3 DNA. The D gene is left open where the match is weak. A clone size is listed for some rows: how often the clone was seen (once, few, many), or a class if it is expanded.

D gene: TRBD1; J gene: TRBJ2-7; clone size: few; V gene: TRBV5-4; CDR3 protein: CASSTSPGTAYEQYF; CDR3 DNA: TGTGCCAGCAGCACCTCTCCCGGGACAGCCTACGAGCAGTACTTC
D gene: -; J gene: TRBJ2-1; clone size: -; V gene: TRBV20-1; CDR3 protein: CSARGRGKETQFF; CDR3 DNA: TGCAGTGCTAGAGGTCGCGGAAAAGAGACCCAGTTCTTC
D gene: -; J gene: TRBJ1-5; clone size: few; V gene: TRBV6-1; CDR3 protein: CASRGLFNQPQHF; CDR3 DNA: TGTGCCAGCAGGGGACTATTTAATCAGCCCCAGCATTTT
D gene: -; J gene: TRBJ2-7; clone size: few; V gene: TRBV7-9; CDR3 protein: CASSLLASDSYEQYF; CDR3 DNA: TGTGCCAGCAGCCTCTTGGCGAGCGACTCCTACGAGCAGTACTTC
D gene: -; J gene: TRBJ2-6; clone size: -; V gene: TRBV20-1; CDR3 protein: CSAVTQGGGANVLTF; CDR3 DNA: TGCAGTGCTGTCACACAGGGTGGAGGGGCCAACGTCCTGACTTTC
D gene: TRBD1; J gene: TRBJ1-2; clone size: once; V gene: TRBV5-1; CDR3 protein: CASSRGQGAHNDTF; CDR3 DNA: TGCGCCAGCAGCCGGGGACAGGGGGCCCACAACGACACCTTC
D gene: -; J gene: TRBJ2-1; clone size: -; V gene: TRBV5-1; CDR3 protein: CASSWAPSSYNEQFF; CDR3 DNA: TGCGCCAGCAGCTGGGCCCCTTCCTCCTACAATGAGCAGTTCTTC
D gene: -; J gene: TRBJ2-3; clone size: -; V gene: TRBV5-6; CDR3 protein: CASSSGRRENTQYF; CDR3 DNA: TGTGCCAGCAGCTCCGGTCGTCGGGAGAATACGCAGTATTTT
D gene: -; J gene: TRBJ2-3; clone size: -; V gene: TRBV6-5; CDR3 protein: CASSYVGHSTDTQYF; CDR3 DNA: TGTGCCAGCAGTTACGTCGGACACAGCACAGATACGCAGTATTTT
D gene: TRBD2; J gene: TRBJ2-1; clone size: few; V gene: TRBV4-2; CDR3 protein: CASSQAGTSGGLSSYNEQFF; CDR3 DNA: TGTGCCAGCAGCCAAGCCGGAACTAGCGGGGGCCTGAGCTCCTACAATGAGCAGTTCTTC
D gene: -; J gene: TRBJ2-1; clone size: -; V gene: TRBV4-1; CDR3 protein: CASSQEPGLVKNEQFF; CDR3 DNA: TGCGCCAGCAGCCAAGAACCGGGACTCGTGAAGAATGAGCAGTTCTTC
D gene: TRBD1; J gene: TRBJ1-2; clone size: few; V gene: TRBV6-5; CDR3 protein: CASRPEGQLLYGYTF; CDR3 DNA: TGTGCCAGCAGGCCCGAGGGACAGCTCCTCTATGGCTACACCTTC
D gene: TRBD1; J gene: TRBJ1-2; clone size: -; V gene: TRBV6-5; CDR3 protein: CASSSRQGGLHYGYTF; CDR3 DNA: TGTGCCAGCAGCTCTCGACAGGGGGGGTTACACTATGGCTACACCTTC